These 26 T cell receptor beta chains were all obtained from the same sample, sequenced in a study of T-cell reconstitution after alpha-beta-depleted transplantation in children. It was with unique molecular identifiers that the TCRbeta library was prepared. TCRdb independently ran MiXCR on the PCR reads; one entry per CDR3 protein. The sample has 490,000 or so distinct CDR3 sequences, 10% to 13% seen once. The material was PBMCs, obtained before TCRalphabeta/CD19-depleted stem cell transplant. The receptor set was obtained from a child aged 2 to 15 with inherited bone marrow failure, due to receive a stem cell transplant.

This chain uses TRBV24-1 with TRBJ2-1, with 8 bases that match TRBD2. The germline gives CDR1 KGHDR, CDR2 SFDVKD. This CDR3 contains 15 residues. The junction had 8 bases not matched to a gene; V was cut back by 4 bases and J by 7 bases. For the CDR3, the DNA is TGTGCCACCAGTGACCCGGGACTAGGGGCAAATGAGCAGTTCTTC. Protein product: CATSDPGLGANEQFF.

This clonotype turned up a few times. V gene TRBV20-1 combines with J gene TRBJ2-7; D unresolved. This CDR3 is 15 amino acids long. Germline V gene data show CDR1 as DFQATT and CDR2 as SNEGSKA (reference sequence). The germline V and J ends were trimmed by 4 bases and 6 bases, with 22 bases remaining between them. In DNA form, the CDR3 reads TGCAGTGCTACACCGCTGGTGACCCCTGGTTCCGAGCAGTACTTC. As protein: CSATPLVTPGSEQYF.

This clonotype was observed at least ten times. The V gene is TRBV12-3 or TRBV12-4, the J gene TRBJ2-2, with D perhaps matching TRBD1 (5 bases). The V and J ends lost 2 bases and 0 bases respectively, with 10 bases between them. The CDR3 is 16 amino acids. CDR3 DNA sequence: TGTGCCAGCAGTTTAAAGGGGCGGTCGAACACCGGGGAGCTGTTTTTT. Its translation: CASSLKGRSNTGELFF.

The chain has TRBV24-1 and TRBJ2-2, with 10 bases fitting TRBD2. The CDR3 sequence is 18 residues long. Unmatched junction bases numbered 6, after V lost 3 bases and J lost 0 bases. Germline V lookup: CDR1 KGHDR, CDR2 SFDVKD. The DNA of the CDR3 is TGTGCCACCAGTGATCCGACCAGCGGGAGGGCGAACACCGGGGAGCTGTTTTTT. Translating gives CATSDPTSGRANTGELFF.

This clonotype was detected ten times or more. V and J are TRBV6-1 and TRBJ2-5; no clear D gene. The CDR3 length is 16 residues. The germline CDR1 and CDR2 sequences are MNHNS and SASEGT. The V and J ends lost 6 bases and 0 bases respectively, with 17 bases between them. The CDR3 protein is CASSALGGRDQETQYF. CDR3 nucleotides: TGTGCCAGCAGCGCATTGGGCGGCCGGGACCAAGAGACCCAGTACTTC.

The chain uses TRBV11-2 and TRBJ2-7; 8 bases map to TRBD1. The CDR3 loop spans 14 amino acids. The germline CDR1 and CDR2 sequences are SGHAT and FQNNGV. V lost 5 bases, J lost 4 bases, and 7 bases stayed unmatched. CDR3 residues: CASSTTGGFYEQYF. As DNA, the CDR3 is TGTGCCAGCAGCACAACAGGGGGATTTTACGAGCAGTACTTC. Full variable domain (remainder filled in from reference TRBV11-2 and TRBJ2-7): EAGVAQSPRYKIIEKRQSVAFWCNPISGHATLYWYQQILGQGPKLLIQFQNNGVVDDSQLPKDRFSAERLKGVDSTLKIQPAKLEDSAVYLCASSTTGGFYEQYFGPGTRLTVT.

This chain connects TRBV28 to TRBJ2-7, with 8 bases identical to TRBD2. The V gene end was trimmed by 7 bases and the J gene end by 9 bases; junction bases not matched to a gene: 11. This CDR3 is 13 amino acids long. Germline values: CDR1 MDHEN, CDR2 SYDVKM. The CDR3 sequence: CASKKKAGAAQYF. CDR3 nucleotides: TGTGCCAGCAAAAAAAAAGCGGGAGCGGCGCAGTACTTC.

Many counts were recorded for this clonotype. This sequence joins TRBV10-3 and TRBJ2-7, with 7 bases matching TRBD2. This CDR3 contains 14 residues. Germline values: CDR1 ENHRY, CDR2 SYGVKD. The trim removed 4 bases at V and 2 bases at J, leaving 5 bases unmatched. Here the CDR3 reads CAISGGGGPYEQYF. The CDR3 DNA follows: TGTGCCATCAGTGGGGGGGGAGGTCCCTACGAGCAGTACTTC.

J is TRBJ2-5 and V is TRBV29-1; 8 nucleotides align to TRBD2. The CDR3 runs 12 residues. Germline loops: CDR1 SQVTM, CDR2 ANQGSEA. J gave up 2 bases and V 4 bases, and 0 bases lay outside the gene matches. The DNA for the CDR3 is TGCAGCGTTGGCGGGGGGCAAGAGACCCAGTACTTC. It is translated as CSVGGGQETQYF.

The gene calls are TRBV12-3 or TRBV12-4 and TRBJ2-5; D is uncertain. Trimming removed 9 bases at V and 2 bases at J, with 4 bases between. The CDR3 runs 10 residues. CDR3 nucleotide sequence: TGTGCCAGTGGACAAGAGACCCAGTACTTC. Translated, it gives CASGQETQYF.

In its sample, this clonotype was seen many times. This chain links TRBV7-2 with TRBJ2-1; 7 nucleotides match TRBD2. CDR3 size: 16 residues. The germline V gene has CDR1 SGHTA and CDR2 FQGNSA. Trimming took 6 bases from V and 2 from J; bases not matched to a gene: 10. CDR3: CASRQFQGGPYNEQFF. The DNA of the CDR3 is TGTGCCAGCAGACAATTTCAGGGAGGGCCCTACAATGAGCAGTTCTTC.

Comment on this clonotype: A clone one base away is much larger, so this may be a read error. The chain has TRBV5-1 and TRBJ2-7; 7 bases are a match to TRBD2. Looked up from germline, CDR1 is SGHRS and CDR2 is YFSETQ. The CDR3 loop spans 16 amino acids. The CDR3 loop reads CPSSLASGGSSYEQYF. The CDR3, as DNA: TGCCCCAGCAGCTTGGCCTCGGGCGGGAGCTCCTACGAGCAGTACTTC.

This clonotype appeared a few times. The V call is TRBV20-1, the J call TRBJ2-7; 9 bases agree with TRBD1. The J segment lost 6 bases and the V segment lost 7 bases, leaving 7 bases of the junction unmatched. CDR3 length: 12 amino acids. Germline V gene data show CDR1 as DFQATT and CDR2 as SNEGSKA (reference sequence). Here the CDR3 reads CSERDRVGEQYF. CDR3 in DNA: TGCAGTGAACGGGACAGGGTTGGCGAGCAGTACTTC.

This clonotype was recorded at least ten times. The V and J genes are TRBV5-1 and TRBJ1-2; 7 bases match TRBD1. Germline CDR1 SGHRS, CDR2 YFSETQ. The CDR3 contains 15 residues. The V gene end was trimmed by 1 base and the J gene end by 4 bases; junction bases not matched to a gene: 7. The CDR3 nucleotides are TGCGCCAGCAGCTTGACGGCAGGGGGATCCTATGGCTACACCTTC. Protein: CASSLTAGGSYGYTF.

This clonotype has a count of ten or more. The rearrangement uses TRBV6-6 and TRBJ2-7; D unclear. Germline V CDR1 and CDR2: MNHNY, SVGAGI (reference sequence). V gave up 0 bases and J gave up 7 bases, with 7 bases separating them. The CDR3 has 12 residues. CDR3 nucleotides: TGTGCCAGCAGTTACTCGGGCTTAGAGCAGTACTTC. Residues: CASSYSGLEQYF.

There are many counts of this clonotype. The chain links TRBV29-1 to TRBJ1-1; a weak D match, TRBD1 (5 bases). Trimming cost V 7 bases and J 2 bases, with 14 bases left between them. CDR1 and CDR2 from the germline V gene are SQVTM and ANQGSEA. The CDR3 is 13 amino acids. This chain's CDR3 is CSAAQTVNTEAFF. CDR3 sequence (DNA): TGCAGCGCTGCCCAGACAGTTAACACTGAAGCTTTCTTT.

This clonotype was seen repeatedly, ten times or more. V usage is TRBV29-1 and J usage is TRBJ2-7, with no clear D. The ends were cut back, 4 bases at V and 4 bases at J, with 8 bases in the middle. The V gene's germline CDR1 is SQVTM and CDR2 ANQGSEA. The CDR3 is 11 amino acids. This chain's CDR3 is CSVGTGYEQYF. DNA of the CDR3: TGCAGCGTTGGGACGGGTTACGAGCAGTACTTC.

This chain joins TRBV5-1 and TRBJ2-3; D not certain. V shed 3 bases and J shed 2 bases, with 10 bases lying between them. The CDR3 totals 14 residues. The germline gives CDR1 SGHRS, CDR2 YFSETQ. The CDR3 loop is CASSYRLVTDTQYF. Written as DNA, the CDR3 is TGCGCCAGCAGCTATAGACTTGTCACAGATACGCAGTATTTT.

Turning to this clonotype: With a much larger clone just one base away, this may be a read error. DNA of the CDR3: TGTGCCATCAGGCTAGAGACCCAGTACTTC. This codes for CAIRLETQYF. This rearrangement joins TRBV2 to TRBJ2-5, with no clear D. Germline CDR1 reads SNHLY; CDR2 reads FYNNEI. V gave up 10 bases and J gave up 4 bases, with 7 bases separating them. This CDR3 has 10 amino acids.

This clonotype was counted many times. This chain connects TRBV5-1 to TRBJ1-1, with D possibly matching TRBD1 (5 bases). CDR1 SGHRS and CDR2 YFSETQ come from the germline V gene. The CDR3 sequence is 15 residues long. The ends were cut back, 0 bases at V and 10 bases at J, with 19 bases in the middle. CDR3 DNA sequence: TGCGCCAGCAGCTTGGGGACAAGGACGTCGGTTGGAGCTTTCTTT. It codes for CASSLGTRTSVGAFF.

A remark on this clonotype: A much bigger clone sits one base away, suggesting this may be a read error. The chain has TRBV19 and TRBJ1-3; the D is unclear. Germline CDR1 LNHDA, CDR2 SQIVND (reference sequence). This CDR3 contains 14 residues. The CDR3 sequence: CASSVGTDGNTLYF. CDR3 bases: TGTGCCAGTAGTGTGGGAACGGATGGAAACACCCTATATTTT.

Ten or more counts support this clonotype. This chain links TRBV7-9 with TRBJ1-4, with TRBD1 matching over 9 bases. V lost 7 bases, J lost 7 bases, and 10 bases stayed unmatched. This CDR3 spans 15 amino acids. Germline V lookup: CDR1 SEHNR, CDR2 FQNEAQ (reference sequence). CDR3 in DNA: TGTGCCAGCACCTATAGGGGACAGGGAGGTGAAAAACTGTTTTTT. The encoded protein is CASTYRGQGGEKLFF.

This clonotype was detected many times. This chain uses TRBV9 with TRBJ2-7; TRBD2 agrees at 7 bases. This CDR3 has 16 amino acids. Losses at the gene ends were 0 bases for V and 6 bases for J; bases not matched to a gene: 12. Per germline, CDR1 SGDLS and CDR2 YYNGEE. The CDR3 region has the DNA TGTGCCAGCAGCGTAGGCGTCGGGGGAGGGCCCTCCGAGCAGTACTTC. It specifies CASSVGVGGGPSEQYF.

In regard to this clonotype: Mismatch with germline at one junction end may stem from a read error. V usage is TRBV6-5 and J usage is TRBJ2-1; unclear D gene. Germline values: CDR1 MNHEY, CDR2 SVGAGI. The CDR3 is made up of 13 amino acids. As DNA, the CDR3 is TGTGCCAGCAGTTACTCCTCCCACAATGAGCAGTTCTTC. This gives the protein CASSYSSHNEQFF.

This clonotype occurred many times. The gene calls are TRBV27 and TRBJ2-1; 7 nucleotides agree with TRBD2. Germline CDR1 is MNHEY and CDR2 is SMNVEV (reference sequence). The V and J ends lost 1 base and 4 bases, in that order; junction bases with no gene match: 4. This CDR3 has 15 residues. CDR3 DNA: TGTGCCAGCAGTTTATTGTCTAGCGGATACAATGAGCAGTTCTTC. Its translation is CASSLLSSGYNEQFF.

This clonotype was detected ten times or more. The chain has TRBV15 and TRBJ1-4, with 9 bases that match TRBD1. CDR3 length: 16 amino acids. CDR1 LNHNV and CDR2 YYDKDF come from the germline V gene (reference sequence). V shed 0 bases, J shed 8 bases, and the junction held 7 bases outside the gene matches. This CDR3 is CATSRDRWGQGEKLFF. The CDR3 DNA follows: TGTGCCACCAGCAGAGATCGCTGGGGACAGGGAGAAAAACTGTTTTTT.